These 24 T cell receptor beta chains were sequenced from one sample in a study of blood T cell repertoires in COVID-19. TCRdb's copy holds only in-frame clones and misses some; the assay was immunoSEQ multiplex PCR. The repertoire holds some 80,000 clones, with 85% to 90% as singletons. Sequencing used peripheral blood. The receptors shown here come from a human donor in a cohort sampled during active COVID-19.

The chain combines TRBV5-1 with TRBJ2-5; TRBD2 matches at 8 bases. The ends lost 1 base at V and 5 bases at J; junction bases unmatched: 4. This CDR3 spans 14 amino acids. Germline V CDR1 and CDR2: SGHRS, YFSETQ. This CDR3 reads CASSLKASGETQYF. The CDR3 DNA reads TGCGCCAGCAGCTTGAAGGCTAGCGGGGAGACCCAGTACTTC.

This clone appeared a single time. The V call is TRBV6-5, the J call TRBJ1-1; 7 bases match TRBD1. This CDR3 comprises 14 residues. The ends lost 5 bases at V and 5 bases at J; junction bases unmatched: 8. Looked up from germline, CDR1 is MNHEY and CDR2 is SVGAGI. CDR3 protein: CASSRQGFQTEAFF. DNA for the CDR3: TGTGCCAGCAGTAGACAGGGTTTTCAGACTGAAGCTTTCTTT.

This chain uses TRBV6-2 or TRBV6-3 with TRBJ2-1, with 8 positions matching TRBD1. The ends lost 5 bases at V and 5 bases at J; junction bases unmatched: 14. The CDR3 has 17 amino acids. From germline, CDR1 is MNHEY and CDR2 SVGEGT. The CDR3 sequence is CASSPTGVGLGNNEQFF. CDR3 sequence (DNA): TGTGCCAGCAGTCCGACAGGGGTAGGGCTGGGTAACAATGAGCAGTTCTTC.

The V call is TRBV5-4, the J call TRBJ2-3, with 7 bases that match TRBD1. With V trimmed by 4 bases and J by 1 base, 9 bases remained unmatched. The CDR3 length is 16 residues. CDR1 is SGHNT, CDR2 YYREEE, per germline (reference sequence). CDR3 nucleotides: TGTGCCAGCAGCACCATCCCGACAGGGCGCACAGATACGCAGTATTTT. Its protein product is CASSTIPTGRTDTQYF.

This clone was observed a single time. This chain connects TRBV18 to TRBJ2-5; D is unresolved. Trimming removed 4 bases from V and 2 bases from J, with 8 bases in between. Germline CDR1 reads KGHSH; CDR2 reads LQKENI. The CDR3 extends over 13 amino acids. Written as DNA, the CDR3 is TGTGCCAGCTCACTGGGCTTACAAGAGACCCAGTACTTC. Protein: CASSLGLQETQYF.

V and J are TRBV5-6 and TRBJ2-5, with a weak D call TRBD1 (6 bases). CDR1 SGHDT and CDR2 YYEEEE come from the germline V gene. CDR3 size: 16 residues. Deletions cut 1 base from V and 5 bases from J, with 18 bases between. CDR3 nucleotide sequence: TGTGCCAGCAGCTTGCAGGGGCCAACCATCCAGGAGACCCAGTACTTC. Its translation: CASSLQGPTIQETQYF.

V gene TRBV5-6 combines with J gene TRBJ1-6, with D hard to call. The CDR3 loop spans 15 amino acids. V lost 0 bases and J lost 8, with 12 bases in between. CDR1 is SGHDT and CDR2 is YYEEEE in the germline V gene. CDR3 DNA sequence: TGTGCCAGCAGCTTGGAAGCGGGAATCTATTCACCCCTCCACTTT. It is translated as CASSLEAGIYSPLHF.

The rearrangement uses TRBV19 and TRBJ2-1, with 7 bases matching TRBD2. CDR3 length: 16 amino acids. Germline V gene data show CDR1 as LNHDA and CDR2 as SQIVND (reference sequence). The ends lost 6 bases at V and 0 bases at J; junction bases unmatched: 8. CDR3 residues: CASSRVGTTSYNEQFF. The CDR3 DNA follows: TGTGCCAGTAGCCGCGTCGGGACTACCTCCTACAATGAGCAGTTCTTC.

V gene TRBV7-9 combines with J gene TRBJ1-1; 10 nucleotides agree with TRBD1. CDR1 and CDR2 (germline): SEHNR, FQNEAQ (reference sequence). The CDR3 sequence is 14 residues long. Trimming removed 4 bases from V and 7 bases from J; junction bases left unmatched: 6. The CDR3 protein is CASSSGTGAIEAFF. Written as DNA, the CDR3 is TGTGCCAGCAGCTCCGGGACAGGGGCCATTGAAGCTTTCTTT.

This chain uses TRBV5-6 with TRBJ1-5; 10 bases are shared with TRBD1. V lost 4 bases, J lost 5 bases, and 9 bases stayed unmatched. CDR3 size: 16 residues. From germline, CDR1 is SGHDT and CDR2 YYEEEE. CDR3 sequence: CASSPGQGKPHQPQHF. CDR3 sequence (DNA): TGTGCCAGCAGCCCGGGACAGGGGAAGCCCCATCAGCCCCAGCATTTT.

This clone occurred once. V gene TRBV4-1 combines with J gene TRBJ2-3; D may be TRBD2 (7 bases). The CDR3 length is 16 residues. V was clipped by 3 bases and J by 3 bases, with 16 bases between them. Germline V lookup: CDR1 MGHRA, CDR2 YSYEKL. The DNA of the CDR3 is TGCGCCAGCAGCCATCCAGGAAAGGGGGGGACAGATACGCAGTATTTT. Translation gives CASSHPGKGGTDTQYF.

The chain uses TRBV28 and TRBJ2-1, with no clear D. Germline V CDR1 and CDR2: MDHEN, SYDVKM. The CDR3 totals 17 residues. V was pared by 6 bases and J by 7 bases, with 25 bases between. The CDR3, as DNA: TGTGCCAGCAGCTCCCCCTCCAGGCCCGGCAATCATAATGAGCAGTTCTTC. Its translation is CASSSPSRPGNHNEQFF.

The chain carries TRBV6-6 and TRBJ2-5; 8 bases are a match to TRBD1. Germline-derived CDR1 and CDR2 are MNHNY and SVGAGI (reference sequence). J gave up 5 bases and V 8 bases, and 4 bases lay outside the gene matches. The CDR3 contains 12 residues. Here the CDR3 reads CASGQGWETQYF. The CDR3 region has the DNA TGTGCCAGCGGACAGGGTTGGGAGACCCAGTACTTC.

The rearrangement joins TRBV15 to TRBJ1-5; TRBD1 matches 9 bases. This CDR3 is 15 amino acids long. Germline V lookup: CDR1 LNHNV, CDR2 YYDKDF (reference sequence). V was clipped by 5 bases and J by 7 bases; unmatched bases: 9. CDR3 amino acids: CATSRNGQGRQPQHF. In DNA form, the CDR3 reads TGTGCCACCAGCCGCAATGGACAGGGGCGGCAGCCCCAGCATTTT.

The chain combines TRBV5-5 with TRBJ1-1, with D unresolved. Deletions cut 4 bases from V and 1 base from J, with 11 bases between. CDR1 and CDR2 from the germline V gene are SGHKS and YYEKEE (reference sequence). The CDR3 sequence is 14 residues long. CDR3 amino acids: CASSRSSQNTEAFF. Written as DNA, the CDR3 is TGTGCCAGCAGCCGGAGCTCCCAGAACACTGAAGCTTTCTTT. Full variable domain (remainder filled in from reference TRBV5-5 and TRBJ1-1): DAGVTQSPTHLIKTRGQQVTLRCSPISGHKSVSWYQQVLGQGPQFIFQYYEKEERGRGNFPDRFSARQFPNYSSELNVNALLLGDSALYLCASSRSSQNTEAFFGQGTRLTVV.

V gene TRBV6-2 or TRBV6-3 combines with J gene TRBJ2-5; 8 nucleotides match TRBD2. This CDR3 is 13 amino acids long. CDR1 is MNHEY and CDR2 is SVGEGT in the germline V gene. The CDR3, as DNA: TGTGCTACCAGCGGGGGCCCCGAGGAGACCCAGTACTTC. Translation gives CATSGGPEETQYF.

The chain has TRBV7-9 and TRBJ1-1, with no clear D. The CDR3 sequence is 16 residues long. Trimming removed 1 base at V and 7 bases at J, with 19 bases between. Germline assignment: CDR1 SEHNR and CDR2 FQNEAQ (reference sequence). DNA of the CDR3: TGTGCCAGCAGCTTAGTCCCTGCCTCTAACCTTGGTGAAGCTTTCTTT. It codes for CASSLVPASNLGEAFF. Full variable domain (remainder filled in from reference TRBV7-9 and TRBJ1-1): DTGVSQNPRHKITKRGQNVTFRCDPISEHNRLYWYRQTLGQGPEFLTYFQNEAQLEKSRLLSDRFSAERPKGSFSTLEIQRTEQGDSAMYLCASSLVPASNLGEAFFGQGTRLTVV.

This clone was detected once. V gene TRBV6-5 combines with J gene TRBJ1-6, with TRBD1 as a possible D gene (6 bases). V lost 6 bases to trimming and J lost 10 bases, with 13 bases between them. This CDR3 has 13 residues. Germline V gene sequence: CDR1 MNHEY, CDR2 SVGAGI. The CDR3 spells CASRRTGSSPLHF. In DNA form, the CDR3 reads TGTGCCAGCAGACGTACAGGGTCCTCACCCCTCCACTTT.

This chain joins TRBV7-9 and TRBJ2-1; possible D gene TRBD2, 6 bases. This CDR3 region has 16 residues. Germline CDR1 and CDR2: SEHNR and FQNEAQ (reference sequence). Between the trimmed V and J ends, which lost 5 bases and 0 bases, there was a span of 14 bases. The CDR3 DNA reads TGTGCCAGCAGCAACCCTTATAGCGGCTCCTACAATGAGCAGTTCTTC. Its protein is CASSNPYSGSYNEQFF.

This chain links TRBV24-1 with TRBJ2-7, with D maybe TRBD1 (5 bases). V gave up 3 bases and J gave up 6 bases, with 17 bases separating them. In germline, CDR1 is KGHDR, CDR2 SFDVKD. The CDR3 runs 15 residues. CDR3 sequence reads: CATSDHRRGLSEQYF. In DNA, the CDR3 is TGTGCCACCAGTGATCACAGAAGGGGCCTTTCCGAGCAGTACTTC.

The CDR3 spells CASSESVAYGYTF. The CDR3 DNA sequence: TGTGCCAGCAGTGAATCGGTAGCTTATGGCTACACCTTC. V gene TRBV2 combines with J gene TRBJ1-2; D unresolved. Trimming left V 2 bases short and J 5 bases short, with 9 bases between. This CDR3 is built from 13 residues. Germline-derived CDR1 and CDR2 are SNHLY and FYNNEI.

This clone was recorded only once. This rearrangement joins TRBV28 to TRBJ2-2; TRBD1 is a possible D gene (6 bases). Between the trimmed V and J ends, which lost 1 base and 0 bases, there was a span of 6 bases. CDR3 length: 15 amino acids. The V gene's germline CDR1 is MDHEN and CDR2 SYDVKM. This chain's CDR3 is CASSLYRANTGELFF. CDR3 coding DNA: TGTGCCAGCAGTTTATACAGGGCGAACACCGGGGAGCTGTTTTTT.

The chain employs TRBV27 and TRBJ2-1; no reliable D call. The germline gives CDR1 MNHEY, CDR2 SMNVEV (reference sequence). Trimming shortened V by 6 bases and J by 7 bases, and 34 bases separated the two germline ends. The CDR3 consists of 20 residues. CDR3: CASSSIMFHYDDPKQNEQFF. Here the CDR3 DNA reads TGTGCCAGCAGCTCCATCATGTTCCACTACGACGACCCGAAACAAAATGAGCAGTTCTTC.

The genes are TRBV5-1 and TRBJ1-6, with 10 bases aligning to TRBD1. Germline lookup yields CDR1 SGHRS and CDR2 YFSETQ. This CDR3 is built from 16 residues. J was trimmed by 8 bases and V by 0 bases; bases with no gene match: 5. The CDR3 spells CASSLGQGARDSPLHF. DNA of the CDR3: TGCGCCAGCAGCTTGGGACAGGGGGCGAGGGATTCACCCCTCCACTTT.